This TCR beta chain was sequenced for a study of T cell repertoires in cytomegalovirus infection. Study-level background: CMV epitopes used comprised recently identified HLA-C-restricted ones and well-studied HLA-B-restricted ones. Public TCR beta signatures marked donors with CMV infection and the matching HLA.

From germline, CDR1 is SGHTA and CDR2 FQGNSA. The CDR3 is made up of 15 amino acids. The V end lost 5 bases, the J end lost 2 bases, and 15 bases lay between the germline ends. Using its own MiXCR run on the reads, TCRdb lists one record per CDR3 protein. Of under 200,000 distinct CDR3 sequences in the sample, approximately 21% were seen once. This clonotype occurred a few times. The antigen is undetermined. Here the sequenced sample was CD8+ T cells from cultured PBMCs, taken from culture after CMV antigen stimulation. The V and J genes are TRBV7-2 and TRBJ1-2; D remains unclear. This clonotype was obtained from a human donor in good health (CMV status not recorded). Some clones in this sample may be carry-over from other donors' samples. The CDR3 sequence: CASSPVQLGNYGYTF. The CDR3 DNA is TGTGCCAGCAGCCCAGTACAGCTGGGAAACTATGGCTACACCTTC.